This T cell receptor (beta chain) comes out of a study of T cell responses to AZD1222 COVID-19 vaccine. The study's findings and limits: The study identified only five to seven AZD1222 recipients as seropositive at baseline. Donors in the cohort were predominantly white British and more often female, and clonal diversity was possibly underestimated. The CD4 TCRs associated with vaccination extended across spike and predominated at 160-218 and 743-854.

Data came from immunoSEQ multiplex PCR; TCRdb stores just in-frame clones and leaves some out. The repertoire holds roughly 180,000 clones, approximately 89% seen once, with over 1.5% in the top ten. As concerns this clone: Antigen specificity is unknown.

The CDR3 contains 13 residues. Germline assignment: CDR1 SGHTA and CDR2 FQGNSA. Trimming took off 5 bases at V and 5 bases at J, with 10 bases between the two ends. The V and J genes are TRBV7-2 and TRBJ2-1; D is undetermined. The TCR comes from an adult who received the AZD1222 COVID-19 vaccine. Here the sequenced sample was peripheral blood, taken 28 days after the second AZD1222 dose. The CDR3 is CASSRRVNNEQFF. The CDR3 bases are TGTGCCAGCAGCCGCCGGGTAAACAATGAGCAGTTCTTC.